The following is a TCR beta chain sequence with its context. These data come from a study of blood T cells in healthy people across ages. Whole-study context: Per every two T cells, about one barcoded beta molecule was captured by template switching.

Every participating donor contributed roughly 10 milliliters of peripheral blood through a draw. Every sample had a minimum of 6.5 million PBMCs isolated. A second about 6 to 11 cycle PCR used barcoded and J-beta primers. TCRdb fed the 5' RACE reads into MiXCR, producing one record per CDR3 protein. The sample consists of about 1.5 million distinct CDR3 sequences, about 40% of them appearing once. This CDR3 spans 14 amino acids. Per the germline V gene, CDR1 is DFQATT and CDR2 is SNEGSKA (reference sequence). V was pared by 8 bases and J by 5 bases, with 19 bases between. The sample consisted of blood. This TCR was sampled from a woman in her late teens or twenties in good health. The rearrangement joins TRBV20-1 to TRBJ2-1; D might be TRBD2 (5 bases). CDR3 in amino acids: CSRPVGGPNNEQFF. The CDR3 DNA reads as TGCAGTCGGCCCGTTGGAGGACCCAACAATGAGCAGTTCTTC.